This paragraph covers one T cell receptor (beta chain) sequence. The CDR3 is made up of 15 amino acids. The V end lost 0 bases, the J end lost 6 bases, and 15 bases lay between the germline ends. Germline lookup yields CDR1 SGHTA and CDR2 FQGNSA. This entry comes from a study of blood T cell repertoires in COVID-19. Everyone who took part was roughly 18 to 89 years old, and they came from about 25 US areas. Participant-given clinical history determined each cohort assignment. Using immunoSEQ multiplex PCR, the repertoire was profiled, and TCRdb retains in-frame clones only, with some absent. The sample consists of approximately 310,000 clones, under 90% of them appearing once.

The sequenced sample was PBMCs or T cells enriched from blood (not recorded which). The receptor comes from a man aged 55 to 70 who had recovered from COVID-19. The chain has TRBV7-2 and TRBJ2-7, with no clear D. As DNA, the CDR3 is TGTGCCAGCAGCTTAGCGTCGAGTAGTCTGCTCGAGCAGTACTTC. Translated, it gives CASSLASSSLLEQYF.